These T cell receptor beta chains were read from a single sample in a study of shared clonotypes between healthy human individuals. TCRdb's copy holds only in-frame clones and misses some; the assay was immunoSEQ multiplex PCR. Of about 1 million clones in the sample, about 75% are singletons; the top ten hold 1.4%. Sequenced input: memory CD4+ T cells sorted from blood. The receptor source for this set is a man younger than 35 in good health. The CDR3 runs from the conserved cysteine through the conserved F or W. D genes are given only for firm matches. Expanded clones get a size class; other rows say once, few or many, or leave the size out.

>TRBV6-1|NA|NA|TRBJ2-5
TGTGCCAGCAGTGAAGGGCAGTACCAAGAGACCCAGTACTTC
CASSEGQYQETQYF
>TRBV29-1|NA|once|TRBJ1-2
TGCAGCGTTGCACAGGGTGACTATGGCTACACCTTC
CSVAQGDYGYTF
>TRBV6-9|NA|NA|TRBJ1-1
TGTGCCAGCAGCGGGCGGCACACTGAAGCTTTCTTT
CASSGRHTEAFF
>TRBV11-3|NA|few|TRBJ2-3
TGTGCCAGCAGCTTGGGCACAGATACGCAGTATTTT
CASSLGTDTQYF
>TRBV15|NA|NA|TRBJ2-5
TGTGCCACCAGCAGAAATTTAGCGGAGGAGACCCAGTACTTC
CATSRNLAEETQYF
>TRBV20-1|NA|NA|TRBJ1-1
TGCAGCGGGGGGGACACTGAAGCTTTCTTT
CSGGDTEAFF
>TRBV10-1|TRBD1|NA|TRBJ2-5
TGCGCCAGCAGCGACCGAACCGGGACAGGGATTGGGACCCAGTACTTC
CASSDRTGTGIGTQYF
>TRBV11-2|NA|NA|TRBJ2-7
TGTGCCAGCAGCTTACGCGTTCGCGGGCAGGGGAATAGCTACGAGCAGTACTTC
CASSLRVRGQGNSYEQYF
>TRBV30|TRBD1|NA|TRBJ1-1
TGTGCCTGTTCGGGACAGGGGCCCCGAGGAGCTTTCTTT
CACSGQGPRGAFF
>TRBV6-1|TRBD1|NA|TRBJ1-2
TGTGCCAGCAGTGAAAAAATCGGGACAGGTGGCTACACCTTC
CASSEKIGTGGYTF
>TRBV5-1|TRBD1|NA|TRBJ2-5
TGCGCCAGCAGCAAAACCGGGACAGGGGTCCTTGAGTCGTGGGAGACCCAGTACTTC
CASSKTGTGVLESWETQYF
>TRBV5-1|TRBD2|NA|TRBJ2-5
TGCGCCAGCAGCTCAACTAGCGGGGGGGTGATTGGAGAGACCCAGTACTTC
CASSSTSGGVIGETQYF
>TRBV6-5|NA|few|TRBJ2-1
TGTGCCAGCAGTTATGGGCGGGACCGCAATGAGCAGTTCTTC
CASSYGRDRNEQFF
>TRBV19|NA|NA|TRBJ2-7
TGTGCCAGTAGTATAGAACGGGGTTACGAGCAGTACTTC
CASSIERGYEQYF
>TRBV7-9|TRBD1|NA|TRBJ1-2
TGTGCCAGCAGCTTAGCTGCAGGGGGAGGCGAAGGTCTAGGCTACACCTTC
CASSLAAGGGEGLGYTF
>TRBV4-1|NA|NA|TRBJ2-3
TGCGCCAGCAGCCAGCTCAGAGATACGCAGTATTTT
CASSQLRDTQYF
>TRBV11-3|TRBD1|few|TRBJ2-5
TGTGCCAGCAGCCAGGGGGTTCCAGAGACCCAGTACTTC
CASSQGVPETQYF
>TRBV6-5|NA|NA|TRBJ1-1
TGTGCCAGCAGTTTATTACCGGGGACTGAAGCTTTCTTT
CASSLLPGTEAFF
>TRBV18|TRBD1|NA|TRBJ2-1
TGTGCCAGCTCACCCAGGGGGCCCCCGAATGAGCAGTTCTTC
CASSPRGPPNEQFF
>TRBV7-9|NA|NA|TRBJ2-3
TGTGCCAGCAGCTCCGGGACAACTAGCATCGATACGCAGTATTTT
CASSSGTTSIDTQYF
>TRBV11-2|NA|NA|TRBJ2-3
TGTGCCAGCAGCCAAGAGAGGGGAGATACGCAGTATTTT
CASSQERGDTQYF
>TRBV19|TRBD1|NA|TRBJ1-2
TGTGCCAGTACCACCGGGACAGGGGTCCTTAACTATGGCTACACCTTC
CASTTGTGVLNYGYTF
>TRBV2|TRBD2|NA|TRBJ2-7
TGTGCCAGCAGTGAACTAGCGGGAGGGAGCTCCTACGAGCAGTACTTC
CASSELAGGSSYEQYF
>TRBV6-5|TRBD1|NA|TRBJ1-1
TGTGCCAGCAGTCTAACAGGGGACACTGAAGCTTTCTTT
CASSLTGDTEAFF
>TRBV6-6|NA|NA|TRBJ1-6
TGTGCCAGCAGGGGCGGGGGCTATAATTCACCCCTCCACTTT
CASRGGGYNSPLHF
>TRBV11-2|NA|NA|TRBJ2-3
TGTGCCAGCAGCTTAGATGGAAGGGGCACAGATACGCAGTATTTT
CASSLDGRGTDTQYF
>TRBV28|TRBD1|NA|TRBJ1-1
TGTGCCAGCACCACGGGACAGGGGGCTTTTGACACTGAAGCTTTCTTT
CASTTGQGAFDTEAFF
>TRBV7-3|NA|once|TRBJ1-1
TGTGCCAGCAGCCAAACGAGGGGGTCCCAGGCAACTGAAGCTTTCTTT
CASSQTRGSQATEAFF
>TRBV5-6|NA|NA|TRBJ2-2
TGTGCCAGCAGCCGGCCGGGGGCCTTAACTTTAAACACCGGGGAGCTGTTTTTT
CASSRPGALTLNTGELFF
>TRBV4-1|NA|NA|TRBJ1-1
TGCGCCAGCAGCCAGGAGCCGCCTGAAGCTTTCTTT
CASSQEPPEAFF
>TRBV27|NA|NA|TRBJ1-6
TGTGCCAGCAGTCCCATCGTTGGTCAGACCCTCCACTTT
CASSPIVGQTLHF
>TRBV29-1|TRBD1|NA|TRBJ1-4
TGCAGCGTGGCCCCAACAGGGGCTAGGGAAAAACTGTTTTTT
CSVAPTGAREKLFF
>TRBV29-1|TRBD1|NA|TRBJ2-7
TGCAGCGTCCGGGACAGCTCTGCTTCCGAGTACTTC
CSVRDSSASEYF
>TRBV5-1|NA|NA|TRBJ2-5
TGCGCCAGCGCGTTGATACCGGGGACGCCGCAAGAGACCCAGTACTTC
CASALIPGTPQETQYF
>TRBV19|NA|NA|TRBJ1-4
TGTGCCAGTAGTATGACCGAAAAACTGTTTTTT
CASSMTEKLFF
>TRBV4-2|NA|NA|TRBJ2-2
TGTGCCAGCAGCTTGGGGTCCGCCGGAACGAACACCGGGGAGCTGTTTTTT
CASSLGSAGTNTGELFF
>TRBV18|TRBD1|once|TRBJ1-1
TGTGCCAGCTCCCGAGGGACAGAGTTGAGCTATTTGAGGACTGAAGCTTTCTTT
CASSRGTELSYLRTEAFF
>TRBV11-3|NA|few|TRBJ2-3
TGTGCCAGCAGCTTACTTGGGGGTACAGATACGCAGTATTTT
CASSLLGGTDTQYF
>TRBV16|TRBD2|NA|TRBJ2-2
TGTGCCAGCAGCCAATCACTAGCGGCGAACACCGGGGAGCTGTTTTTT
CASSQSLAANTGELFF
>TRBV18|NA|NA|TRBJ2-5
TGTGCCAGCTCCCAGGGACTTGCAGCCCTACAAGAGACCCAGTACTTC
CASSQGLAALQETQYF
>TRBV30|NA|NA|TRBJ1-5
TGTGCCTGGAGTGTCGGAGGGGCCCAGCCCCAGCATTTT
CAWSVGGAQPQHF
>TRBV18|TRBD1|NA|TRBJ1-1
TGTGCCAGCTCACCGGGACAGGCGAGGGCTGAAGCTTTCTTT
CASSPGQARAEAFF
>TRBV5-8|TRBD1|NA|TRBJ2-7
TGTGCCAGCAGGCGGACAGGAGTCGACTACGAGCAGTACTTC
CASRRTGVDYEQYF
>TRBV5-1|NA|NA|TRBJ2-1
TGCGCCAGCAGCTTGCAGGCCAGGGACTCCTACAATGAGCAGTTCTTC
CASSLQARDSYNEQFF
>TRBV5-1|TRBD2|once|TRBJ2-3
TGCGCCAGCAGCTCGGGATCCCGTCGCGGGAGAGAAGATACGCAGTATTTT
CASSSGSRRGREDTQYF
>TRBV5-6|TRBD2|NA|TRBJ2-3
TGTGCCAGCTGGCACGAGCGGGGGGTTTTGACAGATACGCAGTATTTT
CASWHERGVLTDTQYF
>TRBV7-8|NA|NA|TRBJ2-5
TGTGCCAGCAGCTTAGTTTTGAGGGTGGGGGAGACCCAGTACTTC
CASSLVLRVGETQYF
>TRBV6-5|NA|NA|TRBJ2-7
TGTGCCAGCAGTTACTCGATTCAGGGCGCTACCGAGCAGTACTTC
CASSYSIQGATEQYF
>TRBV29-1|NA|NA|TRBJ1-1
TGCAGCGTTAGGGATCACAAGGCCACTGAAGCTTTCTTT
CSVRDHKATEAFF
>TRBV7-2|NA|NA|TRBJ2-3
TGTGCCAGCAGCCCCTCCATGGGACACGAAGCTCGGGATACGCAGTATTTT
CASSPSMGHEARDTQYF
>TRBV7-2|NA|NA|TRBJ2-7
TGTGCCAGCAGCTTAGAACAGGGATCCTACGAGCAGTACTTC
CASSLEQGSYEQYF
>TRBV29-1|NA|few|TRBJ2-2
TGCAGCGGACACAGGGTGGCGGGCGGGGAGCTGTTTTTT
CSGHRVAGGELFF
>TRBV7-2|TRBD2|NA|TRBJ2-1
TGTGCCAGCAGCTCGGGACTAGCGGGGGGGTTTGGAAATGAGCAGTTCTTC
CASSSGLAGGFGNEQFF
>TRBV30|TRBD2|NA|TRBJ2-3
TGTGCCTGGGTCCTAGCGGGAGCGTATACGCAGTATTTT
CAWVLAGAYTQYF
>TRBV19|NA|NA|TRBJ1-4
TGTGCCAGTAGCCAGAGAGATGCAACTAATGAAAAACTGTTTTTT
CASSQRDATNEKLFF
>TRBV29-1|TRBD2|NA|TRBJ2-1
TGCAGCGTTGATCTGGGCTGGGCTAGCGGATACAATGAGCAGTTCTTC
CSVDLGWASGYNEQFF
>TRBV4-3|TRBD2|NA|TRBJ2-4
TGCGCCAGCAGCCAAGAGATAGCGGGAGTCAAAAACATTCAGTACTTC
CASSQEIAGVKNIQYF
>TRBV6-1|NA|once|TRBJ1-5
TGTGCCAGCATTTTAAGGGAGAATCAGCCCCAGCATTTT
CASILRENQPQHF
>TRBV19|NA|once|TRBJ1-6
TGTGCCAGTAGTCCGGGACCTGACAATTCACCCCTCCACTTT
CASSPGPDNSPLHF
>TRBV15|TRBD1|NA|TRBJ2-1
TGTGCCACCAGCAGAGAGATCTTAGGACAGGGAGGTGGCAATGAGCAGTTCTTC
CATSREILGQGGGNEQFF